Listed below are T cell receptor beta chains from one sample, sequenced in a study of T cell responses to AZD1222 COVID-19 vaccine. TCRdb's table, derived via immunoSEQ multiplex PCR, lists solely in-frame clones and lacks some. Found here are 150,000 to 200,000 clones, roughly nine tenths of them singletons; the top ten hold approximately 2.9%. Sequences were derived from peripheral blood, sampled on day 0 of AZD1222 vaccination. Receptors originate from an adult in good health. Both conserved end residues are part of each CDR3. The order of the fields is CDR3 protein, CDR3 DNA, V gene, J gene, clone size, D gene. The D gene is left open where the match is weak. Where a row states a size, it is once, few, many or the class of an expanded clone; other rows omit it.

CDR3aa: CASSGGTSGSGELFF
CDR3nt: TGTGCCAGCAGCGGCGGGACTAGCGGGTCCGGGGAGCTGTTTTTT
v_gene: TRBV9
j_gene: TRBJ2-2
abundance: -
d_gene: TRBD2

CDR3aa: CASSQDEGARPSTDTQYF
CDR3nt: TGTGCCAGCAGCCAAGATGAGGGGGCTAGACCAAGCACAGATACGCAGTATTTT
v_gene: TRBV14
j_gene: TRBJ2-3
abundance: -
d_gene: TRBD1

CDR3aa: CASSLEPLGGGQFF
CDR3nt: TGTGCCAGCAGTTTAGAACCGCTCGGCGGGGGCCAGTTCTTC
v_gene: TRBV7-3
j_gene: TRBJ2-1
abundance: -
d_gene: -

CDR3aa: CASSLDGAGNTIYF
CDR3nt: TGTGCCAGCAGCTTGGATGGGGCTGGAAACACCATATATTTT
v_gene: TRBV5-4
j_gene: TRBJ1-3
abundance: -
d_gene: -

CDR3aa: CASSPGGGLTGELFF
CDR3nt: TGTGCCAGCAGCCCAGGTGGGGGACTCACCGGGGAGCTGTTTTTT
v_gene: TRBV11-3
j_gene: TRBJ2-2
abundance: -
d_gene: -

CDR3aa: CASSVRTGGITEAFF
CDR3nt: TGTGCCAGCAGCGTCCGGACAGGGGGCATCACTGAAGCTTTCTTT
v_gene: TRBV5-4
j_gene: TRBJ1-1
abundance: once
d_gene: TRBD1

CDR3aa: CASSQDLRTKNEQFF
CDR3nt: TGCGCCAGCAGCCAAGATTTGCGGACGAAAAATGAGCAGTTCTTC
v_gene: TRBV4-3
j_gene: TRBJ2-1
abundance: once
d_gene: -

CDR3aa: CASSLSGGNTGELFF
CDR3nt: TGTGCCAGCAGTTTATCGGGGGGGAACACCGGGGAGCTGTTTTTT
v_gene: TRBV27
j_gene: TRBJ2-2
abundance: -
d_gene: -

CDR3aa: CASRREGGQHEQFF
CDR3nt: TGTGCCAGCAGGCGTGAGGGGGGGCAGCATGAGCAGTTCTTC
v_gene: TRBV13
j_gene: TRBJ2-1
abundance: -
d_gene: -

CDR3aa: CASSQVGGATGELFF
CDR3nt: TGCGCCAGCAGCCAAGTCGGGGGGGCTACCGGGGAGCTGTTTTTT
v_gene: TRBV4-1
j_gene: TRBJ2-2
abundance: -
d_gene: TRBD2

CDR3aa: CASSLTLPRTGVNTEAFF
CDR3nt: TGCGCCAGCAGCTTGACACTGCCCCGGACAGGGGTGAACACTGAAGCTTTCTTT
v_gene: TRBV5-1
j_gene: TRBJ1-1
abundance: -
d_gene: TRBD1

CDR3aa: CASMTRGELFF
CDR3nt: TGTGCCAGCATGACGCGCGGGGAGCTGTTTTTT
v_gene: TRBV6-5
j_gene: TRBJ2-2
abundance: many
d_gene: -

CDR3aa: CASSPRTGYNEQFF
CDR3nt: TGTGCCAGCAGTCCACGGACGGGCTACAATGAGCAGTTCTTC
v_gene: TRBV6-5
j_gene: TRBJ2-1
abundance: -
d_gene: -

CDR3aa: CSVEGATGYTEAFF
CDR3nt: TGCAGCGTTGAAGGGGCGACAGGGTACACTGAAGCTTTCTTT
v_gene: TRBV29-1
j_gene: TRBJ1-1
abundance: -
d_gene: TRBD1

CDR3aa: CASSRGVDREAGYTF
CDR3nt: TGTGCCAGCAGTCGGGGGGTCGACAGGGAGGCTGGCTACACCTTC
v_gene: TRBV6-6
j_gene: TRBJ1-2
abundance: -
d_gene: TRBD1

CDR3aa: CASSGTGVEQYF
CDR3nt: TGTGCCAGCAGCGGGACAGGGGTCGAGCAGTACTTC
v_gene: TRBV9
j_gene: TRBJ2-7
abundance: -
d_gene: TRBD1

CDR3aa: CASSDSMNTEAFF
CDR3nt: TGTGCCAGCAGCGACAGCATGAACACTGAAGCTTTCTTT
v_gene: TRBV27
j_gene: TRBJ1-1
abundance: once
d_gene: -

CDR3aa: CAWSVGGPRSGNTIYF
CDR3nt: TGTGCCTGGAGTGTTGGGGGGCCCCGCTCTGGAAACACCATATATTTT
v_gene: TRBV30
j_gene: TRBJ1-3
abundance: -
d_gene: -

CDR3aa: CASSSGPPHEQYF
CDR3nt: TGTGCCAGCAGTTCGGGCCCGCCCCACGAGCAGTACTTC
v_gene: TRBV12-3/TRBV12-4
j_gene: TRBJ2-7
abundance: -
d_gene: -

CDR3aa: CASSPRSAYEQYF
CDR3nt: TGTGCCAGCAGCCCCCGTTCAGCGTACGAGCAGTACTTC
v_gene: TRBV3-1/TRBV3-2
j_gene: TRBJ2-7
abundance: -
d_gene: -

CDR3aa: CASSPREGTIDSPLHF
CDR3nt: TGTGCCAGCTCCCCCCGAGAGGGGACCATCGATTCACCCCTCCACTTT
v_gene: TRBV18
j_gene: TRBJ1-6
abundance: -
d_gene: -

CDR3aa: CASSESLGAGMAQPQHF
CDR3nt: TGTGCCAGCAGTGAGTCCTTGGGGGCAGGGATGGCTCAGCCCCAGCATTTT
v_gene: TRBV2
j_gene: TRBJ1-5
abundance: -
d_gene: -

CDR3aa: CASSGSTGPYGYTF
CDR3nt: TGCGCCAGCAGCGGCTCGACAGGGCCCTATGGCTACACCTTC
v_gene: TRBV5-1
j_gene: TRBJ1-2
abundance: once
d_gene: TRBD1

CDR3aa: CASRPGTVEAFF
CDR3nt: TGTGCCAGCAGGCCGGGGACAGTCGAAGCTTTCTTT
v_gene: TRBV12-3/TRBV12-4
j_gene: TRBJ1-1
abundance: -
d_gene: TRBD1

CDR3aa: CASGRGQVLQETQYF
CDR3nt: TGTGCCAGCGGAAGAGGGCAGGTTCTCCAAGAGACCCAGTACTTC
v_gene: TRBV7-9
j_gene: TRBJ2-5
abundance: -
d_gene: -

CDR3aa: CATQGEGQEEQYF
CDR3nt: TGCGCCACCCAAGGGGAGGGTCAAGAAGAGCAGTACTTC
v_gene: TRBV5-1
j_gene: TRBJ2-7
abundance: -
d_gene: TRBD2

CDR3aa: CASSPLGQGDQPQHF
CDR3nt: TGTGCCAGCAGTCCCCTGGGACAGGGGGATCAGCCCCAGCATTTT
v_gene: TRBV27
j_gene: TRBJ1-5
abundance: -
d_gene: TRBD1

CDR3aa: CASSIAGGGGYTF
CDR3nt: TGTGCCAGTAGTATCGCGGGGGGTGGAGGCTACACCTTC
v_gene: TRBV19
j_gene: TRBJ1-2
abundance: -
d_gene: -

CDR3aa: CASSVAPIVGQGNSPLHF
CDR3nt: TGTGCCAGCAGCGTAGCCCCGATCGTCGGGCAGGGGAATTCACCCCTCCACTTT
v_gene: TRBV9
j_gene: TRBJ1-6
abundance: -
d_gene: -

CDR3aa: CASSLIQYTEAFF
CDR3nt: TGTGCCAGCAGTTTAATACAATACACTGAAGCTTTCTTT
v_gene: TRBV12-3/TRBV12-4
j_gene: TRBJ1-1
abundance: -
d_gene: -

CDR3aa: CASGPRDIQYF
CDR3nt: TGCGCCTCCGGGCCCAGGGACATTCAGTACTTC
v_gene: TRBV2
j_gene: TRBJ2-4
abundance: -
d_gene: -

CDR3aa: CASSVAGGLTDTQYF
CDR3nt: TGTGCCAGCAGCGTAGCGGGGGGGCTCACAGATACGCAGTATTTT
v_gene: TRBV9
j_gene: TRBJ2-3
abundance: few
d_gene: TRBD2

CDR3aa: CAARPGGSSSYEQYF
CDR3nt: TGTGCCGCCCGCCCCGGGGGCTCTAGCTCCTACGAGCAGTACTTC
v_gene: TRBV10-3
j_gene: TRBJ2-7
abundance: few
d_gene: -

CDR3aa: CASSYNLEGFNSPLHF
CDR3nt: TGTGCCAGCAGTTACAACTTGGAGGGGTTTAATTCACCCCTCCACTTT
v_gene: TRBV6-5
j_gene: TRBJ1-6
abundance: -
d_gene: -

CDR3aa: CASSYRDRRGYTF
CDR3nt: TGTGCCAGCAGTTACCGGGACAGGCGCGGCTACACCTTC
v_gene: TRBV6-5
j_gene: TRBJ1-2
abundance: -
d_gene: TRBD1

CDR3aa: CASSHSSRGYNEQFF
CDR3nt: TGCGCCAGCAGTCATTCCTCCCGGGGCTACAATGAGCAGTTCTTC
v_gene: TRBV23-1
j_gene: TRBJ2-1
abundance: -
d_gene: -

CDR3aa: CASGGQGAGNQPQHF
CDR3nt: TGTGCCAGTGGGGGACAGGGGGCAGGCAATCAGCCCCAGCATTTT
v_gene: TRBV19
j_gene: TRBJ1-5
abundance: -
d_gene: TRBD1

CDR3aa: CAISRQGETGELFF
CDR3nt: TGTGCCATCTCCCGGCAGGGGGAGACCGGGGAGCTGTTTTTT
v_gene: TRBV10-3
j_gene: TRBJ2-2
abundance: -
d_gene: TRBD1

CDR3aa: CASSQVSRGYNEQFF
CDR3nt: TGTGCCAGCAGCCAAGTCTCACGGGGTTACAATGAGCAGTTCTTC
v_gene: TRBV3-1/TRBV3-2
j_gene: TRBJ2-1
abundance: -
d_gene: -

CDR3aa: CASSLAGGTTDTQYF
CDR3nt: TGTGCCAGCAGTTTAGCGGGGGGGACTACAGATACGCAGTATTTT
v_gene: TRBV27
j_gene: TRBJ2-3
abundance: -
d_gene: TRBD2

CDR3aa: CASSSSEVPQHF
CDR3nt: TGTGCCAGCAGCTCTAGTGAGGTGCCCCAGCATTTT
v_gene: TRBV7-2
j_gene: TRBJ1-5
abundance: -
d_gene: -

CDR3aa: CASSLGVRETQYF
CDR3nt: TGTGCCAGCAGCTTGGGGGTGCGAGAGACCCAGTACTTC
v_gene: TRBV7-2
j_gene: TRBJ2-5
abundance: once
d_gene: -

CDR3aa: CATSEGSEQYF
CDR3nt: TGTGCCACCAGTGAAGGGTCCGAGCAGTACTTC
v_gene: TRBV24-1
j_gene: TRBJ2-7
abundance: -
d_gene: -

CDR3aa: CAISDGTSVGKETQYF
CDR3nt: TGTGCCATCAGTGATGGGACATCAGTTGGGAAAGAGACCCAGTACTTC
v_gene: TRBV10-3
j_gene: TRBJ2-5
abundance: -
d_gene: -

CDR3aa: CASSNGAGGAWETQYF
CDR3nt: TGTGCCAGCAGTAACGGCGCAGGGGGCGCGTGGGAGACCCAGTACTTC
v_gene: TRBV27
j_gene: TRBJ2-5
abundance: -
d_gene: TRBD1

CDR3aa: CASSPRTGGNTIYF
CDR3nt: TGTGCCAGCAGCCCGAGGACGGGGGGAAACACCATATATTTT
v_gene: TRBV14
j_gene: TRBJ1-3
abundance: -
d_gene: -

CDR3aa: CASSLALRGTQHF
CDR3nt: TGTGCCAGCAGTTTAGCTCTGCGAGGGACCCAGCATTTT
v_gene: TRBV12-3/TRBV12-4
j_gene: TRBJ1-5
abundance: -
d_gene: -

CDR3aa: CASSIGLPGPTEAFF
CDR3nt: TGTGCCAGTAGTATAGGACTCCCGGGGCCGACTGAAGCTTTCTTT
v_gene: TRBV19
j_gene: TRBJ1-1
abundance: -
d_gene: -

CDR3aa: CATSGANVLTF
CDR3nt: TGTGCCACCTCTGGGGCCAACGTCCTGACTTTC
v_gene: TRBV7-9
j_gene: TRBJ2-6
abundance: -
d_gene: -

CDR3aa: CASSHSGQGNQPQHF
CDR3nt: TGCGCCAGCAGCCACTCAGGACAGGGGAATCAGCCCCAGCATTTT
v_gene: TRBV4-1
j_gene: TRBJ1-5
abundance: -
d_gene: TRBD1

CDR3aa: CATGWTGETQYF
CDR3nt: TGTGCCACTGGGTGGACTGGGGAGACCCAGTACTTC
v_gene: TRBV19
j_gene: TRBJ2-5
abundance: -
d_gene: -

CDR3aa: CASSERPGGVYTF
CDR3nt: TGTGCCAGCAGTGAACGGCCAGGGGGGGTCTACACCTTC
v_gene: TRBV6-1
j_gene: TRBJ1-2
abundance: few
d_gene: TRBD1

CDR3aa: CSVGASTGELFF
CDR3nt: TGCAGCGTTGGGGCGAGCACCGGGGAGCTGTTTTTT
v_gene: TRBV29-1
j_gene: TRBJ2-2
abundance: -
d_gene: -

CDR3aa: CASSLPHLTQYF
CDR3nt: TGTGCCAGCAGCCTTCCTCACCTTACGCAGTATTTT
v_gene: TRBV3-1/TRBV3-2
j_gene: TRBJ2-3
abundance: -
d_gene: -

CDR3aa: CASSLGRDRVYEQYF
CDR3nt: TGTGCCAGCAGCTTAGGGCGGGACAGGGTCTACGAGCAGTACTTC
v_gene: TRBV7-2
j_gene: TRBJ2-7
abundance: -
d_gene: TRBD1